Sequencing of this T cell receptor beta chain was carried out in a study of T cell responses to AZD1222 COVID-19 vaccine. Study summary: The analysis combined second doses at about 4 or about 12 weeks.

Worth noting for this clone: Its antigen is not identified.

Some clones are missing from TCRdb's copy, which holds only in-frame ones; the method was immunoSEQ multiplex PCR. The sample carries 100,000 or so clones, about 87% recorded once. General study results and limits: Among those given AZD1222, only six were seropositive at baseline. When two AZD1222 doses had been given, Spike-specific TCR breadth and depth rose. Donors were largely white British and mainly female; clonal diversity was possibly underestimated.

J was trimmed by 10 bases and V by 6 bases; bases with no gene match: 3. The CDR3 is 12 residues long. This sample comprised peripheral blood, obtained on day 0 of AZD1222 vaccination. The receptor was derived from an adult in good health. The V call is TRBV12-3 or TRBV12-4, the J call TRBJ2-1, with 10 bases that match TRBD2. Here the CDR3 reads CASSRSGREQFF. CDR3 in DNA: TGTGCCAGCAGCCGTAGCGGGAGGGAGCAGTTCTTC.